The subject of this entry is one TCR beta chain. No cognate antigen has been identified for it. The sample holds no much larger clone one base away, and base qualities are not on file. V sheds 6 bases and J sheds 4 bases, leaving 16 bases between their ends. The CDR3 contains 15 residues, cysteine and phenylalanine counted. The CDR3 DNA has 45 bases and is translated from base 1. Looking up the germline V gene (reference sequence) yields CDR1 MNHEY and CDR2 SMNVEV. Using the deep immunoSEQ assay, TCR CDR3 regions were amplified from genomic DNA by multiplex PCR. For each cell subset, the extracted genomic DNA was distributed evenly across all wells of several immunoSEQ 96-well plates, and each plate served as one replicate. For sorted subsets, about 200 ng genomic DNA, equal to tens of thousands of T cell genomes, was loaded into each replicate PCR. The purified libraries were quantified using a Qubit 3.0 fluorometer, sized with a Bioanalyzer 2100, and then quantified again using the KAPA Library Quantification kit. A separate single-read 150-cycle Illumina NextSeq 550 flow cell was used to sequence each immunoSEQ 96-well plate. Per the source publication's procedure: Because the immunoSEQ output included only junctional sequences and no quality scores, the filtering could not be the same as the filtering used for full-length reads. To assign V/J genes and CDR3, sequences were annotated against IMGT germline references using PyIR, a Python wrapper for IgBLAST v1.9. Reads with weak V/J assignments (E-value above 1e-6), missing CDR3, stop codons, out-of-frame junctions, or ambiguous translated residues were removed. V3J clonotypes were defined as sequences sharing the same inferred V gene, J gene, and CDR3 amino acid sequence. Percentage overlap between repertoires was calculated by dividing the number of shared unique clonotypes by the size of the smaller repertoire. Three approaches were used to assess repertoire richness: RTK rarefaction, the Chao1 estimator, and Recon v2.1 estimates of unobserved clonotypes. OLGA was used to compute generation probabilities for all TCRbeta clonotypes that the gDNA method yielded from a handful of donors. TCRdb obtained this table from immuneACCESS and retained in-frame rearrangements with V and J assigned. These tables miss some clones; where compared with another copy, unresolved V genes account for less than half of the shortfall, and the remainder is unexplained. That table supplies the V and J calls and clone size; D and trimming were determined from the DNA. This sample holds roughly 2.1 million clones; approximately 94% were observed only once. The ten largest clonotypes hold around 1.7% of the sample.

This sample is part of a study of shared clonotypes between healthy human individuals (dated by TCRdb to the early 2020s). As for the study more broadly: The cohort comprised a couple of women and a few men aged 18 to 49 years. Per donor, leukapheresis produced somewhere between about 0.8 and 9 billion PBMCs. Different laboratories and diverse techniques were used to prepare libraries and sequence TCR repertoires, to increase sequencing depth and limit assay-specific biases. Per donor, three plates each were used for CD4 naive and CD4 memory, two for CD8 naive, and one for CD8 memory. The study deeply sequenced blood TCR repertoires of about five healthy adults to estimate repertoire size and the extent of clonotype sharing between individuals.

Broad study findings and their caveats: The small number of donors limited the genetic and exposure-history diversity represented. Even with the large sequencing depth, rarefaction of the sorted-subset datasets indicated that sequencing was incomplete. Sampling was limited to blood, and TCR repertoires in tissue likely differ from TCR repertoires in blood. Based on pairwise subsampling, the degree of clonotype sharing among donors was expected to be affected by sequencing depth. Higher generation probabilities were observed for clonotypes shared by all four sorted-subset donors than for non-shared clonotypes. When four donors were compared, the shared fraction of clonotypes was around 5% for naive CD4, roughly 3.3% for naive CD8, more than 2% for memory CD4, and 0.4% for memory CD8. Naive subsets generally had larger estimated clonotype richness than memory subsets.

For the CD8 naive samples, CD45RO-negative cells were positively selected for CCR7, yielding a CD45RA+CCR7+ population from which TemRA cells were excluded. The donors were healthy, HIV-negative adults with no recently reported acute infections or vaccinations. All donors were Caucasian adults living in Nashville, Tennessee, USA. Blood was collected by leukapheresis, and PBMCs were isolated by Ficoll-Histopaque density gradient centrifugation and then cryopreserved in liquid nitrogen vapor phase. Purity and quantity of every magnetically sorted T cell population were checked by analytical flow cytometry. Each sorted fraction had its genomic DNA isolated and then quantified by UV absorbance on a Nanodrop 2000c.

This TCR was recovered from a man aged 18 to 29 in good health. Some clones in this sample may be carry-over from other donors' samples. The sample consisted of naive CD8+ T cells from PBMCs. Interpreted using the paper, the cell subset or site label stands for: CD45RA+CCR7+. This receptor chain uses TRBV27 and TRBJ2-1; no D gene can be assigned with confidence. In nucleotides, the sequence is TGTGCCAGCAGCCCTACCCAAACTGTTTACAATGAGCAGTTCTTC. It is translated as CASSPTQTVYNEQFF.